The clone carrying this TCR beta chain occurred once. Unsorted PBMCs provided DNA that was sequenced on ten immunoSEQ deep assay plates. Only in-frame clones appear in the TCRdb table, and some are missing; sequencing was by immunoSEQ multiplex PCR. Of some 500,000 clones in the sample, more than 70% were seen once. Germline V gives CDR1 SGHNT, CDR2 YYREEE (reference sequence). V lost 0 bases, J lost 5 bases, and 11 bases stayed unmatched. This CDR3 has 17 residues. These data come from a study of shared clonotypes between healthy human individuals. V and J are TRBV5-4 and TRBJ2-7; 10 nucleotides line up with TRBD1. Sequenced material: PBMCs. This TCR came from a woman aged 40 to 55 in good health. Some clones in this sample may be carry-over from other donors' samples. CDR3 coding DNA: TGTGCCAGCAGCTTGGGGGGGGCCGGGACAGGGGTCCACGAGCAGTACTTC. It translates to CASSLGGAGTGVHEQYF. Complete variable domain (other parts from reference TRBV5-4 and TRBJ2-7): ETGVTQSPTHLIKTRGQQVTLRCSSQSGHNTVSWYQQALGQGPQFIFQYYREEENGRGNFPPRFSGLQFPNYSSELNVNALELDDSALYLCASSLGGAGTGVHEQYFGPGTRLTVT.